A selection of T cell receptor beta chains follows, all from one sample in a study of OX40 agonist ivuxolimab in advanced cancers. Using immunoSEQ multiplex PCR, the repertoire was profiled, and TCRdb retains in-frame clones only, with some absent. In the table there are 80,000 to 95,000 clones, around nine tenths of which are singletons. Sequenced material: CD4+ or CD8+ T cells sorted from blood, taken in a trial of the OX40 agonist ivuxolimab. The receptors were gathered from an adult with an advanced solid tumor such as melanoma, head and neck, liver or kidney cancer. The CDR3 runs from the conserved cysteine through the conserved F or W. The order of the fields is D gene, clone size, J gene, V gene, CDR3 protein, CDR3 DNA. D genes are given only for firm matches. Some rows mark clone size as missing; the rest say once, few, many or name a class of expanded clone.

NA NA TRBJ2-2 TRBV7-2 CASSLASAGTGELFF TGTGCCAGCAGCTTAGCCTCCGCGGGCACCGGGGAGCTGTTTTTT
TRBD2 NA TRBJ2-6 TRBV2 CASSGRGGSSGANVLTF TGTGCCAGCAGTGGTCGGGGGGGAAGCTCTGGGGCCAACGTCCTGACTTTC
TRBD1 NA TRBJ2-1 TRBV13 CASSSTGGAGNEQFF TGTGCCAGCAGCTCCACAGGGGGCGCTGGTAATGAGCAGTTCTTC
TRBD2 NA TRBJ2-5 TRBV10-3 CAISGLAGGQETQYF TGTGCCATCAGTGGACTAGCGGGGGGGCAAGAGACCCAGTACTTC
NA NA TRBJ2-5 TRBV5-4 CASSSSIQGRQETQYF TGTGCCAGCAGCTCATCCATACAGGGACGCCAAGAGACCCAGTACTTC
TRBD2 NA TRBJ2-7 TRBV4-3 CASSQGVSGGTYEQYF TGCGCCAGCAGCCAAGGGGTTAGCGGGGGGACCTACGAGCAGTACTTC
NA once TRBJ1-6 TRBV19 CASTISLSGSSPLHF TGTGCCAGTACTATATCCCTGTCGGGGAGCTCACCCCTCCACTTT
NA NA TRBJ1-2 TRBV9 CASSNLQGGNGYTF TGTGCCAGCAGCAACCTACAGGGTGGGAATGGCTACACCTTC
TRBD2 NA TRBJ2-7 TRBV30 CAWSSFGLAGGYEQYF TGTGCCTGGAGTTCTTTTGGACTAGCGGGAGGGTACGAGCAGTACTTC
NA NA TRBJ1-3 TRBV7-2 CASSSGYSGNTIYF TGTGCCAGCAGCTCAGGGTACTCTGGAAACACCATATATTTT
NA NA TRBJ2-2 TRBV10-3 CAISESTDGGELFF TGTGCCATCAGTGAGTCGACCGATGGCGGGGAGCTGTTTTTT
NA few TRBJ1-1 TRBV7-2 CASSPRIGKTEAFF TGTGCCAGCAGCCCCCGGATTGGGAAGACTGAAGCTTTCTTT
NA once TRBJ2-7 TRBV14 CASSQKRTAYEQYF TGTGCCAGCAGCCAAAAGCGGACTGCCTACGAGCAGTACTTC
NA NA TRBJ2-5 TRBV5-4 CASSDRTEETQYF TGTGCCAGCAGCGATCGGACAGAAGAGACCCAGTACTTC
NA NA TRBJ2-5 TRBV7-9 CASSLGSRGYVETQYF TGTGCCAGCAGCTTAGGGTCCCGGGGGTACGTAGAGACCCAGTACTTC
NA NA TRBJ1-1 TRBV7-2 CASSFKGPRDTEAFF TGTGCCAGCAGCTTCAAGGGCCCGAGGGACACTGAAGCTTTCTTT
TRBD1 NA TRBJ2-1 TRBV18 CASSPPGTGFNEQFF TGTGCCAGCTCACCTCCCGGGACAGGGTTCAATGAGCAGTTCTTC
TRBD1 NA TRBJ1-5 TRBV6-1 CASRDRLDQPQHF TGTGCCAGCAGGGACAGGCTGGATCAGCCCCAGCATTTT
NA NA TRBJ1-4 TRBV7-6 CASSLDAGAGEKLFF TGTGCCAGCAGCTTAGACGCAGGGGCGGGTGAAAAACTGTTTTTT
TRBD1 NA TRBJ2-7 TRBV19 CASSLQGVPSYEQYF TGTGCCAGTAGTCTACAGGGGGTCCCCTCCTACGAGCAGTACTTC
TRBD1 NA TRBJ1-1 TRBV7-3 CASSQSRTGRSEAFF TGTGCCAGCAGCCAATCTCGGACAGGGCGGTCTGAAGCTTTCTTT
NA once TRBJ2-7 TRBV6-1 CASSEAHRVSDEQYF TGTGCCAGCAGTGAAGCGCACAGGGTCAGCGACGAGCAGTACTTC